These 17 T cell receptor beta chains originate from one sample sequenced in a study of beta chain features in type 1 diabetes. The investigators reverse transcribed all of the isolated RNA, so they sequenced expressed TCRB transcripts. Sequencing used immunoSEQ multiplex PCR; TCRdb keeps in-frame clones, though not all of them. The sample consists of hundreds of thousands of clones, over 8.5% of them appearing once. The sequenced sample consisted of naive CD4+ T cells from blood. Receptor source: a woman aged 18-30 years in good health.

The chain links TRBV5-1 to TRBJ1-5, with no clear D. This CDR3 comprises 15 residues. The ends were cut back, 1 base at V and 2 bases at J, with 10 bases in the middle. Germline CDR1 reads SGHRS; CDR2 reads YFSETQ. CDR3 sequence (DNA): TGCGCCAGCAGCTTGCTGGGGAGTGGCAATCAGCCCCAGCATTTT. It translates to CASSLLGSGNQPQHF.

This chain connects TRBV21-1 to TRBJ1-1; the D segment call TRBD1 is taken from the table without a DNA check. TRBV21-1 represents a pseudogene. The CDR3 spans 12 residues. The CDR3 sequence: CARPDRGPVAFF. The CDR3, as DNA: TGTGCCAGACCGGACAGGGGGCCTGTAGCTTTCTTT.

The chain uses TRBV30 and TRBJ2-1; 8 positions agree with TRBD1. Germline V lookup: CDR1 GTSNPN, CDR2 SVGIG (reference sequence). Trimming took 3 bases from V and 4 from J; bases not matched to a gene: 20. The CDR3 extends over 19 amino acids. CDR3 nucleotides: TGTGCCTGGAGCGCGCCAGGGGCACGGGGACAGGATTTTTACAATGAGCAGTTCTTC. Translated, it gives CAWSAPGARGQDFYNEQFF.

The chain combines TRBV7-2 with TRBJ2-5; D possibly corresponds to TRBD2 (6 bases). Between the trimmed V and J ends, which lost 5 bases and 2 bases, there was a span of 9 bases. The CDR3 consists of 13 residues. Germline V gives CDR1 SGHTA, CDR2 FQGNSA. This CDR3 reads CASSRDLQETQYF. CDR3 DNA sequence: TGTGCCAGCAGCCGGGACTTGCAAGAGACCCAGTACTTC. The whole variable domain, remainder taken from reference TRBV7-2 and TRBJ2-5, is GAGVSQSPSNKVTEKGKDVELRCDPISGHTALYWYRQSLGQGLEFLIYFQGNSAPDKSGLPSDRFSAERTGGSVSTLTIQRTQQEDSAVYLCASSRDLQETQYFGPGTRLLVL.

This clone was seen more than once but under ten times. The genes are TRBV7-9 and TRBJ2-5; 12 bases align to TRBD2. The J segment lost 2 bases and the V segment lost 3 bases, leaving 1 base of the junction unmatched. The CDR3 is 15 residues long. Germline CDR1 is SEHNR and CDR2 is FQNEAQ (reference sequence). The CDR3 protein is CASSLTSGGQETQYF. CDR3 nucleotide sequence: TGTGCCAGCAGCTTGACTAGCGGGGGACAAGAGACCCAGTACTTC.

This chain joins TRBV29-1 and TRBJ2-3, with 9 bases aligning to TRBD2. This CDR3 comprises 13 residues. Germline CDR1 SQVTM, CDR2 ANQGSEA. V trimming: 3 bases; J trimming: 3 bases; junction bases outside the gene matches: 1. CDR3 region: CSVEREGTDTQYF. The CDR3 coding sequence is TGCAGCGTTGAGCGGGAGGGGACAGATACGCAGTATTTT.

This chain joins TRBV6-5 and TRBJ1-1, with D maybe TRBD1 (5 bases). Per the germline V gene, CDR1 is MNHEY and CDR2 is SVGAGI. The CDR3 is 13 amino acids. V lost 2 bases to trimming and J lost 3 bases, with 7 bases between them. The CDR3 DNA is TGTGCCAGCAGTTACCAGGGCCACACTGAAGCTTTCTTT. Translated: CASSYQGHTEAFF.

The CDR3 loop is CASGRTGDEKLFF. CDR3 bases: TGTGCCAGTGGACGGACAGGGGACGAAAAACTGTTTTTT. The genes are TRBV19 and TRBJ1-4; 9 positions agree with TRBD1. The V gene end was trimmed by 8 bases and the J gene end by 8 bases; junction bases not matched to a gene: 6. The germline V gene encodes CDR1 LNHDA and CDR2 SQIVND (reference sequence). This CDR3 comprises 13 residues.

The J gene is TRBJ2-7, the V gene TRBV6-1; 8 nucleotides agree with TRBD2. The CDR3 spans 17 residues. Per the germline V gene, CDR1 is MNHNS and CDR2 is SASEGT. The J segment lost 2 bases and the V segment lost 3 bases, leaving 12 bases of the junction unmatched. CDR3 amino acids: CASSDLLAVPRPYEQYF. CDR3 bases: TGTGCCAGCAGTGACCTACTAGCGGTACCGCGTCCCTACGAGCAGTACTTC.

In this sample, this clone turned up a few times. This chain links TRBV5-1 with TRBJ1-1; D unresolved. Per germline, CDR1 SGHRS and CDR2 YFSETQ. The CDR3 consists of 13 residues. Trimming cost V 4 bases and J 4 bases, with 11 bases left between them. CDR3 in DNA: TGCGCCAGCAGCCCGGGGAAGGGCACTGAAGCTTTCTTT. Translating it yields CASSPGKGTEAFF.

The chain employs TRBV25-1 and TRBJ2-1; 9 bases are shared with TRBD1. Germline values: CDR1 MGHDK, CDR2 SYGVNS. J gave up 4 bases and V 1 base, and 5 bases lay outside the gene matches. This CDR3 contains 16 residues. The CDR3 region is CASSESGTGKYNEQFF. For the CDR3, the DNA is TGTGCCAGCAGTGAATCGGGGACAGGGAAGTACAATGAGCAGTTCTTC.

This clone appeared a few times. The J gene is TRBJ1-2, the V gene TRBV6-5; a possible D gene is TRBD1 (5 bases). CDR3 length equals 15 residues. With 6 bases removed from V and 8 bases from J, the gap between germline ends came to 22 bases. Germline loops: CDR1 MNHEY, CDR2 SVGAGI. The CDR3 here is CASSQRQRLRGGYTF. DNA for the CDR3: TGTGCCAGCAGCCAACGACAGAGACTGAGAGGCGGCTACACCTTC.

The CDR3: CASTKTGLNTEAFF. DNA for the CDR3: TGTGCCAGCACTAAGACAGGGTTAAACACTGAAGCTTTCTTT. The chain combines TRBV28 with TRBJ1-1; 7 nucleotides line up with TRBD1. The CDR3 has 14 residues. The J segment lost 2 bases and the V segment lost 7 bases, leaving 7 bases of the junction unmatched. The germline V gene has CDR1 MDHEN and CDR2 SYDVKM.

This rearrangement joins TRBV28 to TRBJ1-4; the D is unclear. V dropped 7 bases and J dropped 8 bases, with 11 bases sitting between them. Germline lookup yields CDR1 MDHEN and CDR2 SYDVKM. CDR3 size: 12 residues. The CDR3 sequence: CASNVGPEKLFF. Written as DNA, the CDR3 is TGTGCCAGCAACGTTGGCCCCGAAAAACTGTTTTTT.

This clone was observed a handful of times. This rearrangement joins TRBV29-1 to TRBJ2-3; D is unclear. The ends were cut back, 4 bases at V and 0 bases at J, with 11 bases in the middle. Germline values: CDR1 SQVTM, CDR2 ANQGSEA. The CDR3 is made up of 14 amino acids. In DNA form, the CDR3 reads TGCAGCGTTGCAGGCAGGTTGAGCACAGATACGCAGTATTTT. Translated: CSVAGRLSTDTQYF.

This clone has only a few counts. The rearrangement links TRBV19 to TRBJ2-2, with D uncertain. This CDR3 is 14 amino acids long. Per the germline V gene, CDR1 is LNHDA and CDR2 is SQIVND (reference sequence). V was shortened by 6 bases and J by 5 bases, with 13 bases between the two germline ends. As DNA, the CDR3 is TGTGCCAGTAGGTCCACGGGTAGGACCGGGGAGCTGTTTTTT. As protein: CASRSTGRTGELFF.

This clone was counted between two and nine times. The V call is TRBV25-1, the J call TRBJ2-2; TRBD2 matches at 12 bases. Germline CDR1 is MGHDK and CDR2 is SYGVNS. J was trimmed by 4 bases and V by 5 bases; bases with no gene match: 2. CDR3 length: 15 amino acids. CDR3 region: CASSLAGGPTGELFF. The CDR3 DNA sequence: TGTGCCAGCAGTCTAGCGGGAGGGCCCACCGGGGAGCTGTTTTTT.